This entry features one T cell receptor beta chain sequence. Its antigen is as yet unknown. Read coverage stops 3 residues before the CDR3 terminus; the germline J gene supplies the remainder. Sequenced by immunoSEQ multiplex PCR; TCRdb stores in-frame clones only, minus some. The table lists 31,000 or so clones. These data are taken from a study of T cells in women clearing cervical HPV infection. Study-wide points: Richness plus V gene abundances separated cases from controls with AUC roughly 0.88.

CDR1 is SEHNR, CDR2 FQNEAQ, per germline (reference sequence). The CDR3 has 13 residues. This TCR derives from a woman aged 18 to 75 with a cervical HPV16 infection that either progressed to CIN3+ or cleared (not recorded which). What was sequenced was blood buffy coat. This rearrangement joins TRBV7-9 to TRBJ1-2, with 7 bases fitting TRBD1. This chain's CDR3 is CASSSDRVRGYTF. The sequenced part of the CDR3 DNA is TGTGCCAGCAGCTCCGACAGGGTTCGCGGC.